The rows below give T cell receptor beta chains drawn from one sample of a study of Graves' ophthalmopathy and Graves' hyperthyroidism. TCRdb re-called the multiplex PCR reads with MiXCR, one entry per CDR3 protein. The repertoire holds about 620,000 distinct CDR3 sequences, with 22% as singletons. Sequences were obtained from peripheral blood. Receptors originate from a woman younger than 35 with stable Graves' hyperthyroidism. Some clones in this sample may be carry-over from other donors' samples. CDR3s include the opening cysteine and the closing phenylalanine or tryptophan. A D gene is named only where the DNA matches it firmly. A clone size is listed for some rows: how often the clone was seen (once, few, many), or a class if it is expanded.

clone_size: many; v_call: TRBV30; d_call: .; j_call: TRBJ2-7; cdr3_nt: TGTGCCTGGAGTTTGCAGGGTATCTACGAGCAGTACTTC; cdr3_aa: CAWSLQGIYEQYF
clone_size: .; v_call: TRBV6-1; d_call: .; j_call: TRBJ1-1; cdr3_nt: TGTGCCAGCAGTGAAGGATGGGTATTGAACACTGAAGCTTTCTTT; cdr3_aa: CASSEGWVLNTEAFF
clone_size: many; v_call: TRBV28; d_call: .; j_call: TRBJ1-1; cdr3_nt: TGTGCCAGCAGTTTCGCACAGATGAACACTGAAGCTTTCTTT; cdr3_aa: CASSFAQMNTEAFF
clone_size: few; v_call: TRBV28; d_call: TRBD2; j_call: TRBJ2-1; cdr3_nt: TGTGCCAGCAGTTTCTTGGGGCGGGAGGGCCCTAGGTATGAGAAGTTCTTC; cdr3_aa: CASSFLGREGPRYEKFF
clone_size: few; v_call: TRBV3-1; d_call: TRBD1; j_call: TRBJ1-3; cdr3_nt: TGTGCCAGCAGCCAGCGGACAGGGACATCTGGAAACACCATATATTTT; cdr3_aa: CASSQRTGTSGNTIYF
clone_size: many; v_call: TRBV2; d_call: TRBD2; j_call: TRBJ2-2; cdr3_nt: TGTGCCAGCAGCGGCGGGACTAGCGGGAGATTAGGCGGGGAGCTGTTTTTT; cdr3_aa: CASSGGTSGRLGGELFF
clone_size: many; v_call: TRBV30; d_call: .; j_call: TRBJ1-1; cdr3_nt: TGTGCCTGGAAAACGGGGCTGAACACTGAAGCTTTCTTT; cdr3_aa: CAWKTGLNTEAFF
clone_size: .; v_call: TRBV13; d_call: .; j_call: TRBJ2-7; cdr3_nt: TGTGCCAGCAGCCAGGGGCCGAGGGAGCAGTACTTC; cdr3_aa: CASSQGPREQYF
clone_size: .; v_call: TRBV20-1; d_call: .; j_call: TRBJ1-1; cdr3_nt: TGCAGTACAAAGGCCGGTACTGAAGCTTTCTTT; cdr3_aa: CSTKAGTEAFF
clone_size: few; v_call: TRBV3-1; d_call: .; j_call: TRBJ2-3; cdr3_nt: TGTGCCAGCAGCATACAGCGAGATACGCAGTATTTT; cdr3_aa: CASSIQRDTQYF
clone_size: many; v_call: TRBV6-1; d_call: .; j_call: TRBJ1-2; cdr3_nt: TGTGCCAGCAGAAGGCAGACGGAAGGCAACTATGGCTACACCTTC; cdr3_aa: CASRRQTEGNYGYTF
clone_size: .; v_call: TRBV6-1; d_call: TRBD1; j_call: TRBJ1-2; cdr3_nt: TGTGCCAGCAGTCCCTTGAGGACAGGCAGAAACTATGGCTACACCTTC; cdr3_aa: CASSPLRTGRNYGYTF
clone_size: many; v_call: TRBV28; d_call: TRBD1; j_call: TRBJ1-2; cdr3_nt: TGTGCCAGCAGTGGTCCGGGGACAGGGGGGCCTGGCTACACCTTC; cdr3_aa: CASSGPGTGGPGYTF
clone_size: many; v_call: TRBV2; d_call: .; j_call: TRBJ1-1; cdr3_nt: TGTGCCAGCAGTGCCATGGTGGAGGGGGGACCTGAAGCTTTCTTT; cdr3_aa: CASSAMVEGGPEAFF
clone_size: many; v_call: TRBV30; d_call: TRBD1; j_call: TRBJ2-7; cdr3_nt: TGTGCCGCTAAAGGACAGGGGGCTTCCTACGAGCAGTACTTC; cdr3_aa: CAAKGQGASYEQYF
clone_size: many; v_call: TRBV28; d_call: .; j_call: TRBJ1-6; cdr3_nt: TGTGCCAGTGATTCGCTTACAGATAGTCTCCACTTT; cdr3_aa: CASDSLTDSLHF
clone_size: many; v_call: TRBV6-2/TRBV6-3; d_call: TRBD1; j_call: TRBJ1-2; cdr3_nt: TGTGCCAGCACGAAAACGGGACAGGGGGCGTACTATGGCTACACCTTC; cdr3_aa: CASTKTGQGAYYGYTF
clone_size: .; v_call: TRBV3-1; d_call: .; j_call: TRBJ1-6; cdr3_nt: TGTGCCAGCAGCCAAGGCAGCTCTACACCCCTCCACTTT; cdr3_aa: CASSQGSSTPLHF
clone_size: .; v_call: TRBV28; d_call: .; j_call: TRBJ1-2; cdr3_nt: TGTGCCAGCACCCTAGGTTGGCAGCCCTATGGCTACACCTTC; cdr3_aa: CASTLGWQPYGYTF
clone_size: .; v_call: TRBV7-8; d_call: TRBD2; j_call: TRBJ2-5; cdr3_nt: TGTGCCAGCAGCTTTGGACTAGCGGAAGGAGAGACCCAGTACTTC; cdr3_aa: CASSFGLAEGETQYF
clone_size: many; v_call: TRBV2; d_call: .; j_call: TRBJ2-7; cdr3_nt: TGTGCCAGCAGTGGGGCCAGACGGGGCCCTTCCTACGAGCAGTACTTC; cdr3_aa: CASSGARRGPSYEQYF
clone_size: many; v_call: TRBV12-3/TRBV12-4; d_call: .; j_call: TRBJ2-1; cdr3_nt: TGTGCCAGCAGTTATGGCGGACAAGGCGGCTACAATGAGCAGTTCTTC; cdr3_aa: CASSYGGQGGYNEQFF
clone_size: many; v_call: TRBV28; d_call: .; j_call: TRBJ2-1; cdr3_nt: TGTGCCAGCAGTTCCCCCAGCGGTAACAATGAGCAGTTCTTC; cdr3_aa: CASSSPSGNNEQFF
clone_size: many; v_call: TRBV11-2; d_call: .; j_call: TRBJ1-2; cdr3_nt: TGTGCCAGCAGCGTGACGGTGCCAATGGTTAACTATGGCTACACCTTC; cdr3_aa: CASSVTVPMVNYGYTF
clone_size: .; v_call: TRBV6-1; d_call: .; j_call: TRBJ2-5; cdr3_nt: TGTGCCAGCAGTGAAGAGGGGTACCAAGAGACCCAGTACTTC; cdr3_aa: CASSEEGYQETQYF
clone_size: many; v_call: TRBV27; d_call: .; j_call: TRBJ2-2; cdr3_nt: TGTGCCAGCAGTTTTGGGGGGATAAACACCGGGGAGCTGTTTTTT; cdr3_aa: CASSFGGINTGELFF
clone_size: many; v_call: TRBV10-3; d_call: .; j_call: TRBJ1-5; cdr3_nt: TGTGCCATCAGTGGGGGGGCGGATTACAATCAGCCCCAGCATTTT; cdr3_aa: CAISGGADYNQPQHF
clone_size: .; v_call: TRBV12-3/TRBV12-4; d_call: .; j_call: TRBJ1-1; cdr3_nt: TGTGCCAGCAGTCCACCGGAGGGTAACACTGAAGCTTTCTTT; cdr3_aa: CASSPPEGNTEAFF
clone_size: .; v_call: TRBV27; d_call: .; j_call: TRBJ1-6; cdr3_nt: TGTGCCAGCAGACCCAGGACTGGCGGGCGGGATTCACCCCTCCACTTT; cdr3_aa: CASRPRTGGRDSPLHF
clone_size: many; v_call: TRBV12-3/TRBV12-4; d_call: .; j_call: TRBJ1-2; cdr3_nt: TGTGCCAGCAGTCTCCCCCCTGCTGGCTACACCTTC; cdr3_aa: CASSLPPAGYTF
clone_size: many; v_call: TRBV2; d_call: .; j_call: TRBJ2-7; cdr3_nt: TGTGCCAGCCCCCCGACACCTTACTACGAGCAGTACTTC; cdr3_aa: CASPPTPYYEQYF
clone_size: many; v_call: TRBV7-9; d_call: TRBD1; j_call: TRBJ1-1; cdr3_nt: TGTGCCAGCAGCGACCGACAGGGGCCGAACACTGAAGCTTTCTTT; cdr3_aa: CASSDRQGPNTEAFF
clone_size: many; v_call: TRBV6-1; d_call: .; j_call: TRBJ1-1; cdr3_nt: TGTGCCAGCAGTGAACAGCCGGGCCGAGGGGAAGCTTTCTTT; cdr3_aa: CASSEQPGRGEAFF
clone_size: many; v_call: TRBV2; d_call: .; j_call: TRBJ1-3; cdr3_nt: TGTGCCAGTACCTCACAGGGTCTTGGAAACACCATATATTTT; cdr3_aa: CASTSQGLGNTIYF
clone_size: many; v_call: TRBV6-5; d_call: TRBD1; j_call: TRBJ1-5; cdr3_nt: TGTGCCAGCAGTTCGGACAGGGGGAAGCCCCAGCATTTT; cdr3_aa: CASSSDRGKPQHF
clone_size: few; v_call: TRBV12-3/TRBV12-4; d_call: TRBD2; j_call: TRBJ2-7; cdr3_nt: TGTGCCAGCAGACCTAGCGGGGGGGCCTACGAGCAGTACTTC; cdr3_aa: CASRPSGGAYEQYF
clone_size: few; v_call: TRBV7-3; d_call: TRBD2; j_call: TRBJ2-5; cdr3_nt: TGTGCCAGCAGCTTGGTAGCGGGACGGGTGGAGACCCAGTACTTC; cdr3_aa: CASSLVAGRVETQYF
clone_size: many; v_call: TRBV20-1; d_call: .; j_call: TRBJ1-6; cdr3_nt: TGCAGTGCTCCAACGGGGAAAAGTAATTCACCCCTCCACTTT; cdr3_aa: CSAPTGKSNSPLHF
clone_size: .; v_call: TRBV25-1; d_call: .; j_call: TRBJ2-5; cdr3_nt: TGTGCCAGCAGCGGCCCGGGTTTAGGGGAGACCCAGTACTTC; cdr3_aa: CASSGPGLGETQYF
clone_size: .; v_call: TRBV28; d_call: .; j_call: TRBJ2-5; cdr3_nt: TGTGCCAGCAGTTTATCAGAAGCAATTGAGACCCAGTACTTC; cdr3_aa: CASSLSEAIETQYF
clone_size: many; v_call: TRBV6-5; d_call: .; j_call: TRBJ2-7; cdr3_nt: TGTGCCAGCAGTTACACAGGAGGTAACTACGAGCAGTACTTC; cdr3_aa: CASSYTGGNYEQYF
clone_size: many; v_call: TRBV12-3/TRBV12-4; d_call: .; j_call: TRBJ1-6; cdr3_nt: TGTGCCAGCATGCTAGTCTATAATTCACCCCTCCACTTT; cdr3_aa: CASMLVYNSPLHF
clone_size: .; v_call: TRBV20-1; d_call: .; j_call: TRBJ1-6; cdr3_nt: TGCAGTGCTAGTGAGGGGACGATTAGCTCCTATAATTCACCCCTCCACTTT; cdr3_aa: CSASEGTISSYNSPLHF
clone_size: .; v_call: TRBV6-2/TRBV6-3; d_call: .; j_call: TRBJ2-7; cdr3_nt: TGTGCCAGCAGCTCCCGACGTGGCAACGAGCAGTACTTC; cdr3_aa: CASSSRRGNEQYF
clone_size: many; v_call: TRBV29-1; d_call: .; j_call: TRBJ2-6; cdr3_nt: TGCAGCGCCGAGACAAGTTACTCTGGGGCCAACGTCCTGACTTTC; cdr3_aa: CSAETSYSGANVLTF
clone_size: .; v_call: TRBV25-1; d_call: .; j_call: TRBJ2-5; cdr3_nt: TGTGCCAGCAGTGAATTCAAGCAGGTGGAGACCCAGTACTTC; cdr3_aa: CASSEFKQVETQYF